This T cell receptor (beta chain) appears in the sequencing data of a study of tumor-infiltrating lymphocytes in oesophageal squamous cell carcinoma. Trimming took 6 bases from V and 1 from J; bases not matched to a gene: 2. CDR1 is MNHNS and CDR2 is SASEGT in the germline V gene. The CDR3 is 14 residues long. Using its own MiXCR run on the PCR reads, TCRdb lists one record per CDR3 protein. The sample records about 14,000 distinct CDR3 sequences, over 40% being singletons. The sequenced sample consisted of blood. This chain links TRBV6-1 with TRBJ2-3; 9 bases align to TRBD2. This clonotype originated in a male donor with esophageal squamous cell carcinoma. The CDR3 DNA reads TGTGCCAGCAGCCGGACTAGCGGCACAGATACGCAGTATTTT. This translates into CASSRTSGTDTQYF.